Below are 21 T cell receptor beta chains sequenced from a single sample in a study of cytomegalovirus exposure and HLA in healthy donors. The PCR had 60 Vbeta and 13 Jbeta primers. The assay was immunoSEQ multiplex PCR, and TCRdb's table has in-frame clones only and misses some. Of tens of thousands of clones in the sample, just over 65% were seen once. Sequenced: PBMCs. These receptors were taken from a woman aged 25-40 years in good health and CMV-seronegative.

The V and J genes are TRBV7-2 and TRBJ2-1; D is perhaps TRBD2 (6 bases). The V end was cut by 7 bases, the J end by 5 bases, with 15 bases between. The CDR3 length is 14 residues. Germline CDR1 reads SGHTA; CDR2 reads FQGNSA. The CDR3 DNA sequence: TGTGCCAGCACCATCGCGGGGAGCGACAATGAGCAGTTCTTC. Translation: CASTIAGSDNEQFF.

The rearrangement links TRBV7-9 to TRBJ1-2; D remains ambiguous. The CDR3 sequence is 13 residues long. V lost 1 base and J 3 bases, leaving 6 bases between the germline ends. Germline V gives CDR1 SEHNR, CDR2 FQNEAQ (reference sequence). The CDR3 nucleotides read TGTGCCAGCAGCTTAGGGACTTACTATGGCTACACCTTC. Its protein product is CASSLGTYYGYTF.

The rearrangement joins TRBV11-2 to TRBJ2-7; 7 nucleotides agree with TRBD1. CDR1 is SGHAT and CDR2 is FQNNGV in the germline V gene. This CDR3 is 14 amino acids long. J lost 5 bases, V lost 1 base, and 5 bases had no gene match. The CDR3 protein is CASSLGDRVHEQYF. The CDR3 bases are TGTGCCAGCAGCTTAGGAGACAGGGTACACGAGCAGTACTTC. The full variable domain, rest sourced from reference TRBV11-2 and TRBJ2-7, is EAGVAQSPRYKIIEKRQSVAFWCNPISGHATLYWYQQILGQGPKLLIQFQNNGVVDDSQLPKDRFSAERLKGVDSTLKIQPAKLEDSAVYLCASSLGDRVHEQYFGPGTRLTVT.

The chain couples TRBV13 to TRBJ1-2; D may be TRBD1 (5 bases). The CDR3 is 12 amino acids. V was shortened by 5 bases and J by 8 bases, with 12 bases between the two germline ends. In germline, CDR1 is PRHDT, CDR2 FYEKMQ (reference sequence). The CDR3 DNA reads as TGTGCCAGCAGCGCTAGGGGTGGCGGCTACACCTTC. Amino acid sequence: CASSARGGGYTF.

The V and J genes are TRBV5-1 and TRBJ1-2; D is unclear. V lost 0 bases and J lost 0, with 9 bases in between. There are 15 residues in the CDR3. CDR1 and CDR2 from the germline V gene are SGHRS and YFSETQ. CDR3 protein: CASSLDGRANYGYTF. The DNA for the CDR3 is TGCGCCAGCAGCTTGGACGGGAGAGCTAACTATGGCTACACCTTC.

V usage is TRBV10-1 and J usage is TRBJ2-1; D is ambiguous. This CDR3 is 15 amino acids long. Between the trimmed V and J ends, which lost 3 bases and 0 bases, there was a span of 9 bases. Germline V CDR1 and CDR2: WNHNN, SYGVQD (reference sequence). The CDR3 loop is CASSDRTSSYNEQFF. The CDR3 DNA is TGCGCCAGCAGTGACCGAACGAGCTCCTACAATGAGCAGTTCTTC.

The chain carries TRBV4-1 and TRBJ2-7, with 8 bases that match TRBD1. The CDR3 has 16 residues. V was clipped by 4 bases and J by 3 bases; unmatched bases: 11. The V gene's germline CDR1 is MGHRA and CDR2 YSYEKL. In DNA form, the CDR3 reads TGCGCCAGCAGCCCGAGAGACAGGGGTGGGAACTACGAGCAGTACTTC. Protein product: CASSPRDRGGNYEQYF.

Here the CDR3 DNA reads TGTGCCAGCAGTTTCGCGGACAGGGGCGGCGAGCAGTACTTC. Translated: CASSFADRGGEQYF. The rearrangement links TRBV28 to TRBJ2-7; 9 bases map to TRBD1. Germline V gives CDR1 MDHEN, CDR2 SYDVKM. The CDR3 has 14 amino acids. Trimming removed 3 bases from V and 6 bases from J; junction bases left unmatched: 6.

The chain recombines TRBV4-1 with TRBJ2-2; 7 bases agree with TRBD1. The V segment lost 3 bases and the J segment 1 base; nucleotides outside the gene matches: 2. Germline V lookup: CDR1 MGHRA, CDR2 YSYEKL. This CDR3 has 15 amino acids. CDR3 region: CASSQRTGNTGELFF. The DNA for the CDR3 is TGCGCCAGCAGCCAGCGGACAGGGAACACCGGGGAGCTGTTTTTT.

The chain combines TRBV6-1 with TRBJ2-3, with D tentatively TRBD2 (5 bases). CDR1 and CDR2 (germline): MNHNS, SASEGT. V lost 10 bases and J 8 bases, leaving 25 bases between the germline ends. CDR3 size: 15 residues. The CDR3 nucleotides are TGTGCCAACCGGAAATACTCACCGTCCAGCGGTACGCAGTATTTT. Protein product: CANRKYSPSSGTQYF.

V usage is TRBV29-1 and J usage is TRBJ1-2; D possibly corresponds to TRBD1 (5 bases). This CDR3 has 11 residues. Germline V gene sequence: CDR1 SQVTM, CDR2 ANQGSEA. Deletions cut 6 bases from V and 8 bases from J, with 13 bases between. The CDR3 spells CSVEPRTGYTF. The DNA of the CDR3 is TGCAGCGTGGAACCAAGGACAGGCTACACCTTC.

CDR3 DNA sequence: TGTGCCAGCAGCCCAGATATTAGCACAGATACGCAGTATTTT. Translating it yields CASSPDISTDTQYF. The chain employs TRBV7-2 and TRBJ2-3; D not resolved. The CDR3 is 14 residues long. The germline CDR1 and CDR2 sequences are SGHTA and FQGNSA. Trimming took 5 bases from V and 0 from J, leaving 9 bases between them.

The V gene is TRBV7-6, the J gene TRBJ1-1; 9 bases map to TRBD1. J lost 2 bases, V lost 1 base, and 2 bases had no gene match. The CDR3 totals 15 residues. Germline V gene lookup returns CDR1 SGHVS and CDR2 FNYEAQ. CDR3 loop: CASSLGQGDNTEAFF. CDR3 DNA: TGTGCCAGCAGCTTAGGACAGGGGGACAACACTGAAGCTTTCTTT. The complete variable domain, with remaining parts taken from reference TRBV7-6 and TRBJ1-1, reads GAGVSQSPRYKVTKRGQDVALRCDPISGHVSLYWYRQALGQGPEFLTYFNYEAQQDKSGLPNDRFSAERPEGSISTLTIQRTEQRDSAMYRCASSLGQGDNTEAFFGQGTRLTVV.

This clone has more than one count but fewer than ten. The chain carries TRBV30 and TRBJ1-2, with a tentative D call TRBD1 (5 bases). Germline V gene lookup returns CDR1 GTSNPN and CDR2 SVGIG (reference sequence). The CDR3 is 14 residues long. The V gene lost 4 bases and the J gene lost 6 bases, with 18 bases spanning the gap. CDR3 nucleotide sequence: TGTGCCTGGACTCGACTTGCTGGGGGGGATGGCTACACCTTC. Residues: CAWTRLAGGDGYTF.

The CDR3 DNA is TGTGCCTCCCGCTGGCCTAGCGATCCCAAAAACATTCAGTACTTC. Translated: CASRWPSDPKNIQYF. The V call is TRBV21-1, the J call TRBJ2-4; the D call of TRBD2 is as the table states it, not checked on the DNA. TRBV21-1 is an annotated pseudogene. CDR3 length equals 15 residues.

This clone occurred a few times. The chain carries TRBV4-1 and TRBJ1-4, with D unresolved. Germline V gene sequence: CDR1 MGHRA, CDR2 YSYEKL. The germline V and J ends were trimmed by 4 bases and 4 bases, with 13 bases remaining between them. The CDR3 has 15 amino acids. In nucleotides, the CDR3 is TGCGCCAGCAGCCCCCGCGCCACCAATAATGAAAAACTGTTTTTT. As protein: CASSPRATNNEKLFF.

V and J are TRBV4-3 and TRBJ2-3, with 8 bases that match TRBD2. The CDR3 loop spans 17 amino acids. The V segment lost 0 bases and the J segment 4 bases; nucleotides outside the gene matches: 9. The germline V gene encodes CDR1 LGHNA and CDR2 YSLEER. The CDR3 DNA reads as TGCGCCAGCAGCCAAGATGCGGGGGGAAATTTTCCAGATACGCAGTATTTT. The encoded protein is CASSQDAGGNFPDTQYF.

V and J are TRBV7-2 and TRBJ2-7; TRBD1 is a possible D gene (6 bases). There are 15 residues in the CDR3. CDR1 is SGHTA and CDR2 is FQGNSA in the germline V gene. The V end lost 5 bases, the J end lost 3 bases, and 17 bases lay between the germline ends. The CDR3 bases are TGTGCCAGCAGCAAACCCGGGACACGATACTACGAGCAGTACGTC. Protein: CASSKPGTRYYEQYV.

This chain's CDR3 is CASSHKLSRLAGEETQYF. CDR3 DNA sequence: TGCGCCAGCAGCCATAAATTATCTAGACTAGCGGGGGAAGAGACCCAGTACTTC. This sequence joins TRBV4-3 and TRBJ2-5; 12 bases are a match to TRBD2. Trimming took 3 bases from V and 3 from J; bases not matched to a gene: 11. The CDR3 spans 18 residues. Germline V lookup: CDR1 LGHNA, CDR2 YSLEER.

This clone showed up just a few times. The CDR3 is CASSQSIREGNTGELFF. DNA of the CDR3: TGTGCCAGCAGCCAATCCATTCGGGAGGGAAACACCGGGGAGCTGTTTTTT. J is TRBJ2-2 and V is TRBV4-2, with TRBD2 identical over 8 bases. The ends lost 2 bases at V and 2 bases at J; junction bases unmatched: 7. The CDR3 has 17 residues. Germline V gene lookup returns CDR1 LGHNA and CDR2 YNFKEQ.

The chain is built from TRBV7-9 and TRBJ2-1, with 9 bases identical to TRBD2. CDR1 is SEHNR, CDR2 FQNEAQ, per germline (reference sequence). This CDR3 region has 19 residues. The ends lost 5 bases at V and 6 bases at J; junction bases unmatched: 20. The CDR3 protein is CASSPRGLAGFWSANEQFF. In nucleotides, the CDR3 is TGTGCCAGCAGCCCCCGAGGTCTAGCGGGGTTTTGGAGTGCCAATGAGCAGTTCTTC.